Below, 5 T cell receptor beta chains from the same sample are listed, as sequenced in a study of radiotherapy plus CTLA-4 blockade in lung cancer. Profiled with immunoSEQ multiplex PCR; TCRdb holds only in-frame clones, not every one. The sample consists of about 120,000 clones, approximately 80% of them appearing once. Sequenced here: peripheral blood, sampled from a patient treated with radiotherapy plus ipilimumab. The receptors originated from a human donor with non-small cell lung cancer who had a partial response to radiotherapy plus ipilimumab.

This chain connects TRBV30 to TRBJ2-1; 7 bases are a match to TRBD2. The CDR3 runs to 14 residues. V was pared by 1 base and J by 5 bases, with 5 bases of the junction left unmatched. Per the germline V gene, CDR1 is GTSNPN and CDR2 is SVGIG (reference sequence). In DNA form, the CDR3 reads TGTGCCTGGAGTGCGACTAGCCAAGACAATGAGCAGTTCTTC. This codes for CAWSATSQDNEQFF.

CDR3 bases: TGCGCCAGCAGCCAGAGAATAGCGGGATTAAGCTACGAGCAGTACTTC. This encodes CASSQRIAGLSYEQYF. This chain joins TRBV4-1 and TRBJ2-7; 8 bases are shared with TRBD2. CDR3 length: 16 residues. Germline loops: CDR1 MGHRA, CDR2 YSYEKL. The V gene end was trimmed by 3 bases and the J gene end by 3 bases; junction bases not matched to a gene: 10.

This chain links TRBV28 with TRBJ1-2, with D possibly matching TRBD1 (5 bases). The CDR3 spans 13 residues. V lost 6 bases, J lost 7 bases, and 15 bases lay in between. Germline CDR1 reads MDHEN; CDR2 reads SYDVKM. CDR3 coding DNA: TGTGCCAGCAGAGACGCAGGGTCTTCTGGCTACACCTTC. It translates to CASRDAGSSGYTF.

The chain combines TRBV2 with TRBJ1-4; 7 bases agree with TRBD1. Germline CDR1 SNHLY, CDR2 FYNNEI. J lost 3 bases, V lost 5 bases, and 6 bases had no gene match. This CDR3 region has 15 residues. The CDR3 bases are TGTGCCAGCAGTTTGACAGGGCTGGCTAATGAAAAACTGTTTTTT. It translates to CASSLTGLANEKLFF.

The chain employs TRBV7-9 and TRBJ1-2, with D possibly TRBD1 on 5 matching bases. Germline V CDR1 and CDR2: SEHNR, FQNEAQ (reference sequence). The CDR3 spans 14 residues. Trimming removed 5 bases at V and 6 bases at J, with 16 bases between. CDR3 in DNA: TGTGCCAGCAGCGCGCAGGGCTCGGCGGATGGCTACACCTTC. This translates into CASSAQGSADGYTF.